The sequence of this T cell receptor beta chain was determined in a study of human T cells and chemical hapten exposure. Study context: Sensitization involved placing 2% DPC onto a roughly 2 cm by roughly 2 cm region of upper inner arm skin. Variability of per-sample TCR yields stemmed mainly from small differences in pooled library volume.

Study-wide points: Each of the donors had alopecia, so their immune responses may not resemble those of healthy people. Versus controls, expanded TCRs had significantly more large CDR3 similarity clusters.

There are 15 residues in the CDR3. Germline V lookup: CDR1 SGDLS, CDR2 YYNGEE. Trimming stripped 0 bases from V and 0 bases from J, with 8 bases between. Indicated time point: patch test 1, 2 weeks after DPC sensitization. Treatment meaning: therapeutic diphenylcyclopropenone sensitization with weekly scalp DPC. With regard to this clonotype: Its antigen is currently unknown.

In TCRdb, the RACE reads were re-called with MiXCR into one record per CDR3 protein. The data hold 150,000 or so distinct CDR3 sequences, with about 14% observed a single time. This TCR was sampled from a woman in her 30s with alopecia areata. Some clones in this sample may be carry-over from other donors' samples. The chain has TRBV9 and TRBJ2-3, with a possible D match to TRBD1 (6 bases). Sequences were derived from whole blood, sampled in connection with sensitization to the hapten diphenylcyclopropenone (DPC). The CDR3 sequence is CASSVVQGSTDTQYF. The CDR3 DNA sequence: TGTGCCAGCAGCGTAGTACAGGGAAGCACAGATACGCAGTATTTT.